This entry lists 14 T cell receptor beta chains sequenced from one sample in a study of blood T cell repertoires in COVID-19. Clones were read by immunoSEQ multiplex PCR, and TCRdb kept only the in-frame ones, dropping some. The data contain about 150,000 clones, roughly 90% of them singletons. The sample was peripheral blood. All receptors come from a man aged 60-69 years with acute or convalescent COVID-19.

The rearrangement joins TRBV29-1 to TRBJ1-2, with D tentatively TRBD1 (6 bases). The CDR3 contains 15 residues. Trimming took 6 bases from V and 0 from J, leaving 17 bases between them. Germline V gene lookup returns CDR1 SQVTM and CDR2 ANQGSEA. CDR3 sequence: CSVPLGAGANYGYTF. The CDR3 region has the DNA TGCAGCGTCCCCTTGGGTGCAGGGGCTAACTATGGCTACACCTTC.

The genes are TRBV24-1 and TRBJ2-2; 12 positions match TRBD1. Germline CDR1 is KGHDR and CDR2 is SFDVKD. The length of the CDR3 is 14 residues. The V segment lost 9 bases and the J segment 4 bases; nucleotides outside the gene matches: 2. The CDR3 DNA reads TGTGCCACCCGGGACAGGGGGCCCACCGGGGAGCTGTTTTTT. Protein product: CATRDRGPTGELFF.

The chain uses TRBV14 and TRBJ2-7; 7 bases fit TRBD1. There are 15 residues in the CDR3. Trimming cost V 0 bases and J 2 bases; bases outside gene matches: 4. Germline V CDR1 and CDR2: SGHDN, FVKESK. The CDR3 DNA sequence: TGTGCCAGCAGCCAAGAAACAGGGGTCCCCTACGAGCAGTACTTC. Residues: CASSQETGVPYEQYF.

In DNA, the CDR3 is TGTGCCAGCAAAGGGACAGGAAAAGCGAACACTGAAGCTTTCTTT. Translated: CASKGTGKANTEAFF. The chain links TRBV2 to TRBJ1-1; TRBD1 agrees at 8 bases. J lost 1 base, V lost 7 bases, and 8 bases had no gene match. Germline V gene lookup returns CDR1 SNHLY and CDR2 FYNNEI. CDR3 length: 15 amino acids.

The chain links TRBV7-2 to TRBJ1-2; 9 bases match TRBD1. Germline loops: CDR1 SGHTA, CDR2 FQGNSA. The CDR3 covers 14 residues. V shed 3 bases and J 8 bases; nucleotides not matched to a gene: 7. The CDR3 DNA reads TGTGCCAGCAGCTTCCTACAGGGGGCACAGGGCTACACCTTC. This codes for CASSFLQGAQGYTF.

This rearrangement joins TRBV9 to TRBJ1-3; D uncertain. Germline loops: CDR1 SGDLS, CDR2 YYNGEE. Trimming shortened V by 3 bases and J by 1 base, and 8 bases separated the two germline ends. The CDR3 extends over 14 amino acids. CDR3 in DNA: TGTGCCAGCAGCGGGGCGAGTTCTGGAAACACCATATATTTT. Amino acids: CASSGASSGNTIYF. Looking up the rest from reference TRBV9 and TRBJ1-3 gives the full variable domain: DSGVTQTPKHLITATGQRVTLRCSPRSGDLSVYWYQQSLDQGLQFLIQYYNGEERAKGNILERFSAQQFPDLHSELNLSSLELGDSALYFCASSGASSGNTIYFGEGSWLTVV.

The J gene is TRBJ2-3, the V gene TRBV19; 8 bases map to TRBD2. The CDR3 totals 16 residues. Looked up from germline, CDR1 is LNHDA and CDR2 is SQIVND (reference sequence). Germline trimming cut 9 bases from V and 4 bases from J; bases unmatched to any gene: 15. CDR3 sequence reads: CASGERGFGLADTQYF. CDR3 bases: TGTGCCAGCGGAGAGCGGGGGTTTGGTTTGGCAGATACGCAGTATTTT.

The rearrangement joins TRBV5-1 to TRBJ1-4; the match to TRBD1 covers 9 bases. The CDR3 contains 16 residues. Germline trimming cut 0 bases from V and 0 bases from J; bases unmatched to any gene: 0. Germline-derived CDR1 and CDR2 are SGHRS and YFSETQ. CDR3 coding DNA: TGCGCCAGCAGCTTGGGACAGGGGGCAACTAATGAAAAACTGTTTTTT. This encodes CASSLGQGATNEKLFF.

The gene calls are TRBV5-1 and TRBJ2-1; 7 bases fit TRBD1. V gave up 2 bases and J gave up 4 bases; unmatched junction bases: 3. From germline, CDR1 is SGHRS and CDR2 YFSETQ. The CDR3 runs 14 residues. The CDR3 is CASSFGTAYNEQFF. The CDR3, as DNA: TGCGCCAGCAGCTTCGGGACAGCGTACAATGAGCAGTTCTTC. The whole variable domain, remainder taken from reference TRBV5-1 and TRBJ2-1, is KAGVTQTPRYLIKTRGQQVTLSCSPISGHRSVSWYQQTPGQGLQFLFEYFSETQRNKGNFPGRFSGRQFSNSRSEMNVSTLELGDSALYLCASSFGTAYNEQFFGPGTRLTVL.

The gene calls are TRBV3-1 (or the pseudogene TRBV3-2) and TRBJ1-2; no firm D call. V was pared by 1 base and J by 8 bases, with 11 bases between. The CDR3 has 13 residues. Germline loops: CDR1 LGHDT, CDR2 YNNKEL (reference sequence). The CDR3 nucleotides are TGTGCCAGCAGCCAAGGGCGGGGAGGAGGCTACACCTTC. Amino acid sequence: CASSQGRGGGYTF.

The chain carries TRBV6-4 and TRBJ2-3; 12 positions match TRBD2. Germline values: CDR1 MRHNA, CDR2 SNTAGT. The CDR3 loop spans 16 amino acids. The V segment lost 3 bases and the J segment 1 base; nucleotides outside the gene matches: 2. The CDR3 DNA is TGTGCCAGCAGTGAGACTAGCGGGGGCCGCACAGATACGCAGTATTTT. It yields the protein CASSETSGGRTDTQYF.

The chain carries TRBV30 and TRBJ2-7, with 7 bases matching TRBD1. This CDR3 is 15 amino acids long. Germline V gives CDR1 GTSNPN, CDR2 SVGIG (reference sequence). The V segment lost 7 bases and the J segment 2 bases; nucleotides outside the gene matches: 14. The CDR3 DNA reads TGTGCCTCAGACTCTCGACAGGGAGTGCCCTACGAGCAGTACTTC. This codes for CASDSRQGVPYEQYF.

The rearrangement uses TRBV27 and TRBJ2-7, with 7 bases lining up with TRBD1. The CDR3 loop spans 14 amino acids. The germline gives CDR1 MNHEY, CDR2 SMNVEV (reference sequence). V was pared by 4 bases and J by 0 bases, with 3 bases of the junction left unmatched. In nucleotides, the CDR3 is TGTGCCAGCAGTTCCCGACAGGGCTCCTACGAGCAGTACTTC. Amino acids: CASSSRQGSYEQYF.

The chain employs TRBV5-1 and TRBJ2-5; no firm D call. There are 13 residues in the CDR3. Trimming removed 4 bases from V and 5 bases from J, with 12 bases in between. Germline V gene data show CDR1 as SGHRS and CDR2 as YFSETQ. CDR3 sequence reads: CASSPGRAETQYF. DNA for the CDR3: TGCGCCAGCAGCCCTGGGCGTGCGGAGACCCAGTACTTC.